These 10 T cell receptor beta chains came from one sample sequenced in a study of T cell responses to AZD1222 COVID-19 vaccine. The table came from immunoSEQ multiplex PCR; TCRdb's copy has only in-frame clones and leaves some out. Here the sample spans about 100,000 clones, around 90% being singletons. The specimen was peripheral blood, collected on day 0 of AZD1222 vaccination. These receptors were collected from an adult in good health.

This rearrangement joins TRBV30 to TRBJ2-1; 12 bases map to TRBD2. The CDR3 runs 15 residues. With V trimmed by 4 bases and J by 4 bases, 5 bases remained unmatched. Per germline, CDR1 GTSNPN and CDR2 SVGIG (reference sequence). The CDR3 protein is CAWNRLAGEYNEQFF. The DNA for the CDR3 is TGTGCCTGGAATCGACTAGCGGGAGAATACAATGAGCAGTTCTTC.

This clone was detected only a few times. The chain couples TRBV19 to TRBJ1-1; 7 positions match TRBD1. V was clipped by 4 bases and J by 10 bases; unmatched bases: 9. Germline CDR1 reads LNHDA; CDR2 reads SQIVND (reference sequence). The CDR3 extends over 13 amino acids. The CDR3, as DNA: TGTGCCAGTAGTACCACGCCGACAGGGCTAGCTTTCTTT. Its translation is CASSTTPTGLAFF.

The J gene is TRBJ2-1, the V gene TRBV7-8; 10 bases line up with TRBD2. There are 17 residues in the CDR3. V lost 0 bases, J lost 9 bases, and 11 bases stayed unmatched. The germline CDR1 and CDR2 sequences are SGHVS and FQNEAQ. CDR3 amino acids: CASSLARRLAGVGEQFF. CDR3 sequence (DNA): TGTGCCAGCAGCTTAGCGCGTCGTCTAGCGGGAGTCGGTGAGCAGTTCTTC. The full variable domain, its missing parts supplied by reference TRBV7-8 and TRBJ2-1, is GAGVSQSPRYKVAKRGQDVALRCDPISGHVSLFWYQQALGQGPEFLTYFQNEAQLDKSGLPSDRFFAERPEGSVSTLKIQRTQQEDSAVYLCASSLARRLAGVGEQFFGPGTRLTVL.

V usage is TRBV21-1 and J usage is TRBJ2-1. TRBV21-1 is recorded as a pseudogene. The CDR3 loop spans 15 amino acids. The CDR3 sequence is CASIGPRDENNEQFF. CDR3 coding DNA: TGTGCCAGCATTGGGCCTCGGGACGAGAACAATGAGCAGTTCTTC.

V and J are TRBV5-1 and TRBJ1-6, with 9 bases matching TRBD1. This CDR3 spans 16 amino acids. V shed 0 bases and J 13 bases; nucleotides not matched to a gene: 11. CDR1 and CDR2 (germline): SGHRS, YFSETQ. This CDR3 reads CASSLGTGAPQFPLHF. The CDR3 bases are TGCGCCAGCAGCTTGGGGACAGGGGCCCCCCAATTCCCCCTCCACTTT.

In DNA form, the CDR3 reads TGTGCCAGCAGCCTGCGACTAGCGGGAGTTGGCGACGAGCAGTACTTC. It codes for CASSLRLAGVGDEQYF. The V and J genes are TRBV3-1 (or the pseudogene TRBV3-2) and TRBJ2-7; 12 nucleotides line up with TRBD2. Looked up from germline, CDR1 is LGHDT and CDR2 is YNNKEL (reference sequence). V trimming: 4 bases; J trimming: 5 bases; junction bases outside the gene matches: 9. The CDR3 is 16 amino acids.

The chain has TRBV30 and TRBJ2-5, with D uncertain. The CDR3 has 12 amino acids. Trimming pared 0 bases from V and 5 bases from J, leaving 7 bases between. Germline V gives CDR1 GTSNPN, CDR2 SVGIG (reference sequence). The CDR3 sequence: CAWSVAWETQYF. As DNA, the CDR3 is TGTGCCTGGAGTGTCGCATGGGAGACCCAGTACTTC.

The gene calls are TRBV5-1 and TRBJ2-1; D is undetermined. Per germline, CDR1 SGHRS and CDR2 YFSETQ. V lost 4 bases to trimming and J lost 0 bases, with 11 bases between them. There are 15 residues in the CDR3. The chain's CDR3 is CASSGPTSSYNEQFF. CDR3 bases: TGCGCCAGCAGCGGCCCTACTTCCTCCTACAATGAGCAGTTCTTC.

This chain links TRBV30 with TRBJ2-2; D may be TRBD2 (6 bases). V dropped 5 bases and J dropped 4 bases, with 11 bases sitting between them. The CDR3 loop spans 13 amino acids. Germline CDR1 is GTSNPN and CDR2 is SVGIG (reference sequence). As DNA, the CDR3 is TGTGCCTGGGTCGGGAGTGGCACCGGGGAGCTGTTTTTT. The encoded protein is CAWVGSGTGELFF.

The chain couples TRBV19 to TRBJ1-5, with D perhaps TRBD1 (6 bases). Germline values: CDR1 LNHDA, CDR2 SQIVND (reference sequence). The CDR3 has 15 amino acids. The V end lost 3 bases, the J end lost 14 bases, and 23 bases lay between the germline ends. CDR3 amino acids: CASSMGGTGGLRKHF. CDR3 DNA: TGTGCCAGTAGTATGGGGGGCACTGGGGGTCTACGTAAGCATTTT.